This entry lists 8 T cell receptor beta chains sequenced from one sample in a study of Graves' ophthalmopathy and Graves' hyperthyroidism. Transcripts of RNA were the source for amplifying TCR beta CDR3 regions. An opening RT-PCR round employed HTBI primers and preceded a second-round multiplex PCR. TCRdb reanalysed the multiplex PCR reads using MiXCR and keeps one entry per CDR3 protein. The sample holds almost 750,000 distinct CDR3 sequences; approximately 40% are singletons and the top ten take 44%. Sequencing input: peripheral blood. These TCRs come from an adult man with Graves' ophthalmopathy.

As concerns this clonotype: This may arise from a read error, as a much more abundant clone is one base away. This chain links TRBV2 with TRBJ1-1; maybe TRBD1 (5 bases). This CDR3 spans 17 amino acids. In germline, CDR1 is SNHLY, CDR2 FYNNEI. The DNA of the CDR3 is TGTGCCAGCAGTGGAAGGACTACAGGAGGGCCAAGCACTGAAGCTTCCTTT. Its translation is CASSGRTTGGPSTEASF.

J is TRBJ2-7 and V is TRBV29-1; 8 bases line up with TRBD1. With 6 bases clipped from V and 5 bases from J, the junction kept 12 bases outside the gene matches. The length of the CDR3 is 14 residues. Germline lookup yields CDR1 SQVTM and CDR2 ANQGSEA. The CDR3 loop reads CSVKDPGGQDEQYF. CDR3 bases: TGCAGCGTCAAGGACCCAGGGGGCCAGGACGAGCAGTACTTC.

This clonotype was found many times. The chain carries TRBV6-5 and TRBJ1-3; D not certain. The CDR3 totals 11 residues. V was shortened by 6 bases and J by 8 bases, with 8 bases between the two germline ends. Germline CDR1 MNHEY, CDR2 SVGAGI. Here the CDR3 reads CASSRGDTIYF. CDR3 coding DNA: TGTGCCAGCAGCCGAGGAGACACCATATATTTT.

CDR3 loop: CASSIRQVTDTQYF. The CDR3 nucleotides read TGTGCCAGTAGTATAAGACAAGTCACAGATACGCAGTATTTT. The genes are TRBV19 and TRBJ2-3; D is ambiguous. The V and J ends lost 2 bases and 2 bases respectively, with 8 bases between them. The CDR3 is 14 residues long. Germline-derived CDR1 and CDR2 are LNHDA and SQIVND (reference sequence).

This clonotype occurred a few times. The gene calls are TRBV10-1 and TRBJ2-3; tentatively, D is TRBD1 (6 bases). Trimming removed 3 bases at V and 5 bases at J, with 18 bases between. The V gene's germline CDR1 is WNHNN and CDR2 SYGVQD (reference sequence). CDR3 length equals 16 residues. The CDR3 protein is CASSDRPGAERDTQYF. DNA of the CDR3: TGCGCCAGCAGTGACCGCCCAGGGGCTGAAAGAGATACGCAGTATTTT.

In this sample, this clonotype turned up a few times. The J gene is TRBJ2-2, the V gene TRBV7-9, with D perhaps given as TRBD1 or TRBD2 (6 bases each). CDR1 is SEHNR, CDR2 FQNEAQ, per germline (reference sequence). V was clipped by 5 bases and J by 7 bases, with 20 bases between them. The CDR3 spans 16 residues. As DNA, the CDR3 is TGTGCCAGCAGCCGAGACAGGAGGGCGCAGAGCGGGGAGCTGTTTTTT. This sequence encodes CASSRDRRAQSGELFF.

This clonotype was counted a few times. The chain's CDR3 is CSARGSPTETQYF. The DNA for the CDR3 is TGCAGTGCTAGGGGCAGCCCCACGGAGACCCAGTACTTC. The chain combines TRBV20-1 with TRBJ2-5; the D is unclear. There are 13 residues in the CDR3. Per germline, CDR1 DFQATT and CDR2 SNEGSKA (reference sequence). The ends were cut back, 3 bases at V and 5 bases at J, with 13 bases in the middle.

This rearrangement joins TRBV10-3 to TRBJ1-6; 11 bases map to TRBD1. CDR1 is ENHRY, CDR2 SYGVKD, per germline. The CDR3 totals 14 residues. The V gene end was trimmed by 6 bases and the J gene end by 10 bases; junction bases not matched to a gene: 5. CDR3 DNA sequence: TGTGCCATCAGAGGGACAGGGGGATACTCACCCCTCCACTTT. This sequence encodes CAIRGTGGYSPLHF.